The entry below describes one T cell receptor beta chain. After removal of 1 base from V and 0 bases from J, the junction contained 6 bases not matched to a gene. The CDR3 length is 18 residues. The V gene's germline CDR1 is SQVTM and CDR2 ANQGSEA. The total RNA that was extracted per sample amounted to at least 6 micrograms. The sample comes from a study of blood T cells in healthy people across ages. A second PCR of about 7 to 12 cycles used a sample-barcoded 5' primer and a J-beta primer mix. TCRdb re-called the 5' RACE reads through MiXCR, storing one row per CDR3 protein. This sample yields 550,000 to 750,000 distinct CDR3 sequences, of which approximately 21% are seen a single time; approximately 3.6% belongs to the top ten.

Material for sequencing was blood. This receptor was obtained from a man in his 70s in good health. V and J are TRBV29-1 and TRBJ2-2; TRBD1 matches 12 bases. This chain's CDR3 is CSVEGPGQGASNTGELFF. The CDR3 DNA is TGCAGCGTTGAAGGGCCGGGACAGGGGGCATCGAACACCGGGGAGCTGTTTTTT.